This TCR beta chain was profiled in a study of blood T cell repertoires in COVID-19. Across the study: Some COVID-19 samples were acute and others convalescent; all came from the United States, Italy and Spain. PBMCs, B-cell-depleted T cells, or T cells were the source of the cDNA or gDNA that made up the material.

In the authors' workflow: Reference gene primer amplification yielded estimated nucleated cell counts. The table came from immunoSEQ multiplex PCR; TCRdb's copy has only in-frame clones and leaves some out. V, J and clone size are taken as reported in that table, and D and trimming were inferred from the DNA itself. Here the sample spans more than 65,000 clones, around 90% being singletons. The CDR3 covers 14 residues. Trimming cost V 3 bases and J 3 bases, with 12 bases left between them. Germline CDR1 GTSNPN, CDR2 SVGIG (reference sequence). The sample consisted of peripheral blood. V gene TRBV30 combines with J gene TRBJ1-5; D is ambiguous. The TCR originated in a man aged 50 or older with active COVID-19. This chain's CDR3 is CAWSLGAYNQPQHF. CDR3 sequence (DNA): TGTGCCTGGAGCCTAGGAGCTTACAATCAGCCCCAGCATTTT. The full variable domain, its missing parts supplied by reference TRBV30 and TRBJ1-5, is SQTIHQWPATLVQPVGSPLSLECTVEGTSNPNLYWYRQAAGRGLQLLFYSVGIGQISSEVPQNLSASRPQDRQFILSSKKLLLSDSGFYLCAWSLGAYNQPQHFGDGTRLSIL.